The clone carrying this T cell receptor (beta chain) has a handful of counts. What it binds is not known. This CDR3 region has 14 residues. Between the trimmed V and J ends, which lost 3 bases and 2 bases, there was a span of 11 bases. The germline gives CDR1 SGDLS, CDR2 YYNGEE. The data are from a study of shared clonotypes between healthy human individuals. Overall study results and limits: Specimens sampled were limited to blood, with tissue repertoires likely differing.

The table came from immunoSEQ multiplex PCR; TCRdb's copy has only in-frame clones and leaves some out. The sample consists of about half a million clones, 79% of them appearing once. This rearrangement joins TRBV9 to TRBJ1-1; D unresolved. The sequencing input was PBMCs. This receptor was obtained from a middle-aged woman in good health. Some clones in this sample may be carry-over from other donors' samples. The CDR3 here is CASSAASQNTEAFF. CDR3 coding DNA: TGTGCCAGCAGCGCGGCTTCGCAAAACACTGAAGCTTTCTTT.